These 30 T cell receptor beta chains originate from one sample sequenced in a study of T cells in pancreatic ductal adenocarcinoma. The table came from immunoSEQ multiplex PCR; TCRdb's copy has only in-frame clones and leaves some out. The data show roughly 100,000 clones, roughly 95% seen once. The selected patients with pancreatic ductal adenocarcinoma had surgery but no neoadjuvant therapy. The sample comprised PBMCs. The receptors derive from a human donor with pancreatic ductal adenocarcinoma.

This chain uses TRBV5-1 with TRBJ2-7, with 8 bases aligning to TRBD2. The V gene's germline CDR1 is SGHRS and CDR2 YFSETQ. This CDR3 has 14 residues. J gave up 6 bases and V 4 bases, and 9 bases lay outside the gene matches. This CDR3 is CASSREGGGFEQYF. The CDR3 DNA reads TGCGCCAGCAGCCGGGAGGGAGGGGGGTTCGAGCAGTACTTC.

CDR3 amino acids: CASSHLAGGAGEQYF. CDR3 in DNA: TGCGCCAGCAGCCATTTAGCGGGAGGCGCAGGCGAGCAGTACTTC. The rearrangement uses TRBV4-1 and TRBJ2-7, with TRBD2 identical over 10 bases. The CDR3 sequence is 15 residues long. The germline gives CDR1 MGHRA, CDR2 YSYEKL. With V trimmed by 3 bases and J by 6 bases, 8 bases remained unmatched.

This clone was counted once. In DNA form, the CDR3 reads TGTGCCAGCAGCCCTCACCCAGGTGGAGGTACGCAGTATTTT. It specifies CASSPHPGGGTQYF. The chain links TRBV7-6 to TRBJ2-3; weak D call: TRBD2 (5 bases). The CDR3 sequence is 14 residues long. V was shortened by 5 bases and J by 8 bases, with 17 bases between the two germline ends. Germline CDR1 is SGHVS and CDR2 is FNYEAQ.

This chain connects TRBV11-2 to TRBJ2-7; possible D gene TRBD2, 5 bases. Germline values: CDR1 SGHAT, CDR2 FQNNGV. The CDR3 is 16 amino acids. V was shortened by 2 bases and J by 2 bases, with 16 bases between the two germline ends. The CDR3 loop reads CASSLIRGTRTYEQYF. In DNA, the CDR3 is TGTGCCAGCAGCTTAATACGGGGTACACGAACCTACGAGCAGTACTTC. The full variable domain, in which reference TRBV11-2 and TRBJ2-7 provide the parts outside the CDR3, is EAGVAQSPRYKIIEKRQSVAFWCNPISGHATLYWYQQILGQGPKLLIQFQNNGVVDDSQLPKDRFSAERLKGVDSTLKIQPAKLEDSAVYLCASSLIRGTRTYEQYFGPGTRLTVT.

The chain uses TRBV28 and TRBJ2-4, with D perhaps TRBD2 (6 bases). Per germline, CDR1 MDHEN and CDR2 SYDVKM. The CDR3 extends over 13 amino acids. V lost 5 bases to trimming and J lost 6 bases, with 11 bases between them. The CDR3 here is CASSDAGLNIQYF. In DNA, the CDR3 is TGTGCCAGCAGTGACGCGGGGCTAAACATTCAGTACTTC.

The chain couples TRBV19 to TRBJ2-3, with 9 positions matching TRBD2. The CDR3 extends over 16 amino acids. Germline V gene data show CDR1 as LNHDA and CDR2 as SQIVND (reference sequence). Trimming removed 3 bases from V and 1 base from J; junction bases left unmatched: 5. This chain's CDR3 is CASSIGREGGTDTQYF. The CDR3 DNA reads as TGTGCCAGTAGTATTGGGCGGGAGGGGGGCACAGATACGCAGTATTTT.

The rearrangement joins TRBV30 to TRBJ2-3; TRBD2 might be the D (6 bases). Germline V gives CDR1 GTSNPN, CDR2 SVGIG (reference sequence). This CDR3 has 14 residues. V gave up 5 bases and J gave up 0 bases, with 12 bases separating them. CDR3 sequence: CAWEGLASTDTQYF. In DNA form, the CDR3 reads TGTGCCTGGGAGGGACTGGCTAGCACAGATACGCAGTATTTT.

The V gene is TRBV28, the J gene TRBJ2-1, with TRBD2 as a possible D gene (6 bases). The germline V gene encodes CDR1 MDHEN and CDR2 SYDVKM. V shed 4 bases and J shed 1 base, with 14 bases lying between them. This CDR3 is 16 amino acids long. The CDR3 DNA sequence: TGTGCCAGCAGTTCAAGGCTGGAGGGATCCTACAATGAGCAGTTCTTC. Its protein product is CASSSRLEGSYNEQFF.

The chain is built from TRBV7-9 and TRBJ2-7; 9 positions match TRBD1. CDR1 is SEHNR, CDR2 FQNEAQ, per germline (reference sequence). This CDR3 contains 14 residues. With V trimmed by 5 bases and J by 3 bases, 5 bases remained unmatched. The CDR3 nucleotides read TGTGCCAGCAGCCGCCGGGACAGGGTCTACGAGCAGTACTTC. The encoded protein is CASSRRDRVYEQYF.

The chain links TRBV11-2 to TRBJ1-5, with 8 bases aligning to TRBD1. The CDR3 spans 15 residues. J gave up 3 bases and V 6 bases, and 7 bases lay outside the gene matches. Germline CDR1 is SGHAT and CDR2 is FQNNGV. This CDR3 is CASSSRGQANQPQHF. The CDR3 DNA is TGTGCCAGCAGTTCGAGGGGACAGGCCAATCAGCCCCAGCATTTT. The entire variable domain, with the rest obtained from reference TRBV11-2 and TRBJ1-5, is as follows: EAGVAQSPRYKIIEKRQSVAFWCNPISGHATLYWYQQILGQGPKLLIQFQNNGVVDDSQLPKDRFSAERLKGVDSTLKIQPAKLEDSAVYLCASSSRGQANQPQHFGDGTRLSIL.

The chain has TRBV7-9 and TRBJ2-2; D possibly corresponds to TRBD2 (6 bases). V lost 4 bases and J lost 0, with 15 bases in between. Germline-derived CDR1 and CDR2 are SEHNR and FQNEAQ (reference sequence). There are 17 residues in the CDR3. CDR3 nucleotide sequence: TGTGCCAGCAGCTCCACGAGCGCGGGACCGAACACCGGGGAGCTGTTTTTT. Translation: CASSSTSAGPNTGELFF.

The chain employs TRBV6-6 and TRBJ1-4, with TRBD1 matching over 7 bases. Germline V lookup: CDR1 MNHNY, CDR2 SVGAGI (reference sequence). J was trimmed by 0 bases and V by 7 bases; bases with no gene match: 5. The CDR3 totals 15 residues. The CDR3 DNA reads as TGTGCCAGCAAAGACGGGACAGCAACTAATGAAAAACTGTTTTTT. It yields the protein CASKDGTATNEKLFF.

In DNA, the CDR3 is TGCGCCAGCAGCTTGGCCCGCCTAGCGGGAAGATTCGTCCACGAGCAGTACTTC. It specifies CASSLARLAGRFVHEQYF. The chain links TRBV5-1 to TRBJ2-7; 9 nucleotides align to TRBD2. Trimming took 0 bases from V and 5 from J; bases not matched to a gene: 15. There are 18 residues in the CDR3. CDR1 and CDR2 from the germline V gene are SGHRS and YFSETQ.

The genes are TRBV9 and TRBJ2-1; 12 bases map to TRBD2. This CDR3 has 15 residues. Germline assignment: CDR1 SGDLS and CDR2 YYNGEE. With V trimmed by 3 bases and J by 8 bases, 6 bases remained unmatched. CDR3 sequence: CASSASGRAGDEQFF. The CDR3 DNA follows: TGTGCCAGCAGCGCTAGCGGGAGGGCCGGGGATGAGCAGTTCTTC.

This clone appeared a single time. The rearrangement uses TRBV7-2 and TRBJ2-7; the match to TRBD1 covers 11 bases. The germline CDR1 and CDR2 sequences are SGHTA and FQGNSA. The CDR3 covers 16 residues. V trimming: 5 bases; J trimming: 3 bases; junction bases outside the gene matches: 9. CDR3 amino acids: CASSPGQGADSYEQYF. The CDR3 DNA sequence: TGTGCCAGCAGCCCAGGACAGGGGGCGGATAGCTACGAGCAGTACTTC.

The CDR3 protein is CASSEYLWGRIDYEQYF. Here the CDR3 DNA reads TGTGCCAGCAGTGAATATCTGTGGGGGCGGATCGACTACGAGCAGTACTTC. This chain links TRBV6-1 with TRBJ2-7; possibly TRBD1 for D (6 bases). Germline assignment: CDR1 MNHNS and CDR2 SASEGT. The CDR3 runs to 17 residues. Trimming took 2 bases from V and 3 from J, leaving 20 bases between them.

This chain links TRBV18 with TRBJ2-5, with TRBD1 as a possible D gene (6 bases). The CDR3 is 13 residues long. Per germline, CDR1 KGHSH and CDR2 LQKENI. Trimming removed 5 bases at V and 5 bases at J, with 12 bases between. In DNA, the CDR3 is TGTGCCAGCTCATTAGGACAGAGGGAGACCCAGTACTTC. It codes for CASSLGQRETQYF.

The V gene is TRBV5-1, the J gene TRBJ1-4; D possibly corresponds to TRBD1 (6 bases). CDR1 and CDR2 from the germline V gene are SGHRS and YFSETQ. V was trimmed by 0 bases and J by 1 base, leaving 7 bases between them. The CDR3 runs 15 residues. The CDR3 is CASSLGTVTNEKLFF. The CDR3 coding sequence is TGCGCCAGCAGCTTGGGGACAGTAACTAATGAAAAACTGTTTTTT.

The count of this clone is one. The rearrangement uses TRBV19 and TRBJ1-5; TRBD1 agrees at 8 bases. CDR1 and CDR2 from the germline V gene are LNHDA and SQIVND (reference sequence). The CDR3 extends over 13 amino acids. J was trimmed by 8 bases and V by 4 bases; bases with no gene match: 4. In DNA form, the CDR3 reads TGTGCCAGTAGTAGGACAGGGATGGAGCCCCAGCATTTT. It yields the protein CASSRTGMEPQHF.

The chain joins TRBV5-1 to TRBJ2-2; TRBD2 agrees at 11 bases. Germline V lookup: CDR1 SGHRS, CDR2 YFSETQ. This CDR3 region has 16 residues. Trimming cost V 4 bases and J 1 base; bases outside gene matches: 3. This CDR3 is CASSAGLAGNTGELFF. CDR3 DNA: TGCGCCAGCAGCGCCGGACTAGCGGGGAACACCGGGGAGCTGTTTTTT.

This clone was seen a handful of times. This chain links TRBV7-9 with TRBJ1-1, with D uncertain. Germline CDR1 and CDR2: SEHNR and FQNEAQ (reference sequence). There are 11 residues in the CDR3. Between the trimmed V and J ends, which lost 6 bases and 7 bases, there was a span of 9 bases. The CDR3 DNA follows: TGTGCCAGCAGGCGTAACGGTGAAGCTTTCTTT. Translation gives CASRRNGEAFF.

V and J are TRBV11-3 and TRBJ2-3; 14 bases match TRBD2. J gave up 2 bases and V 3 bases, and 1 base lay outside the gene matches. The CDR3 covers 16 residues. Germline CDR1 reads SGHNT; CDR2 reads YENEEA. CDR3: CASSLTSGRATDTQYF. CDR3 sequence (DNA): TGTGCCAGCAGCTTGACTAGCGGGAGGGCCACAGATACGCAGTATTTT.

The chain employs TRBV25-1 and TRBJ2-5; 8 bases map to TRBD1. Germline values: CDR1 MGHDK, CDR2 SYGVNS. V was clipped by 5 bases and J by 0 bases; unmatched bases: 5. The CDR3 length is 15 residues. The CDR3 spells CASSSDREYQETQYF. As DNA, the CDR3 is TGTGCCAGCAGTTCGGACAGGGAGTACCAAGAGACCCAGTACTTC.

V usage is TRBV11-1 and J usage is TRBJ2-5; 7 bases are shared with TRBD1. This CDR3 has 13 amino acids. The J segment lost 5 bases and the V segment lost 4 bases, leaving 4 bases of the junction unmatched. The V gene's germline CDR1 is SGHAT and CDR2 FQDESV (reference sequence). The DNA of the CDR3 is TGTGCCAGCAGCTCAGGGGGAGACGAGACCCAGTACTTC. Translated: CASSSGGDETQYF.

The genes are TRBV6-5 and TRBJ2-5; 7 nucleotides align to TRBD2. Unmatched junction bases numbered 10, after V lost 10 bases and J lost 5 bases. CDR3 size: 13 residues. Germline V gene lookup returns CDR1 MNHEY and CDR2 SVGAGI. Written as DNA, the CDR3 is TGTGCCACTCTAGGACTAGATGGGGAGACCCAGTACTTC. Amino acid sequence: CATLGLDGETQYF.

The V call is TRBV5-1, the J call TRBJ1-5; no reliable D call. The CDR3 sequence is 15 residues long. Germline V CDR1 and CDR2: SGHRS, YFSETQ. V was pared by 0 bases and J by 0 bases, with 7 bases between. CDR3 loop: CASSLAPGSNQPQHF. The DNA of the CDR3 is TGCGCCAGCAGCTTGGCCCCGGGTAGCAATCAGCCCCAGCATTTT.

This clone occurred once. The gene calls are TRBV6-6 and TRBJ2-4; TRBD1 agrees at 11 bases. This CDR3 contains 14 residues. The V and J ends lost 5 bases and 8 bases, in that order; junction bases with no gene match: 5. Looked up from germline, CDR1 is MNHNY and CDR2 is SVGAGI (reference sequence). DNA of the CDR3: TGTGCCAGCAGTGGACAGGGGGCTAGGTACATTCAGTACTTC. Translation gives CASSGQGARYIQYF.

The genes are TRBV5-1 and TRBJ1-2; tentatively, D is TRBD1 (5 bases). Germline V gives CDR1 SGHRS, CDR2 YFSETQ. V was pared by 5 bases and J by 3 bases, with 14 bases between. This CDR3 is 14 amino acids long. CDR3 protein: CASRPDREYYGYTF. Here the CDR3 DNA reads TGCGCCAGCAGACCTGACAGAGAGTACTATGGCTACACCTTC. The complete variable domain, with remaining parts taken from reference TRBV5-1 and TRBJ1-2, reads KAGVTQTPRYLIKTRGQQVTLSCSPISGHRSVSWYQQTPGQGLQFLFEYFSETQRNKGNFPGRFSGRQFSNSRSEMNVSTLELGDSALYLCASRPDREYYGYTFGSGTRLTVV.

This clone appeared a few times. This chain connects TRBV4-2 to TRBJ2-7, with 7 bases lining up with TRBD1. With V trimmed by 4 bases and J by 1 base, 7 bases remained unmatched. The CDR3 covers 15 residues. Germline V CDR1 and CDR2: LGHNA, YNFKEQ. The CDR3 DNA reads TGTGCCAGCAGCCGCCAGACAGGGAGTTCCTACGAGCAGTACTTC. Amino acid sequence: CASSRQTGSSYEQYF.

The CDR3 sequence: CASSPGTVRYRSSYNEQFF. The CDR3 region has the DNA TGCGCCAGCAGCCCCGGGACAGTCCGATATAGGAGCTCCTACAATGAGCAGTTCTTC. The chain has TRBV5-1 and TRBJ2-1; TRBD1 agrees at 7 bases. The germline gives CDR1 SGHRS, CDR2 YFSETQ. The CDR3 has 19 residues. The trim removed 4 bases at V and 0 bases at J, leaving 16 bases unmatched. Drawing the rest from reference TRBV5-1 and TRBJ2-1, the complete variable domain is KAGVTQTPRYLIKTRGQQVTLSCSPISGHRSVSWYQQTPGQGLQFLFEYFSETQRNKGNFPGRFSGRQFSNSRSEMNVSTLELGDSALYLCASSPGTVRYRSSYNEQFFGPGTRLTVL.